The 20 T cell receptor beta chains below come from one sample, sequenced in a study of T-cell memory formation after mild COVID-19. TCRdb redid the calling of the 5' RACE reads with MiXCR, one entry per CDR3 protein. The sample consists of some 120,000 distinct CDR3 sequences, about 6% of them appearing once. Sequencing was carried out using PBMCs or a T cell subset sorted from them (not recorded which). The source is an adult woman who had mild COVID-19 (a few samples of this study predate the infection). Cell type and time point are not known.

The rearrangement links TRBV24-1 to TRBJ2-2; D remains ambiguous. Germline CDR1 KGHDR, CDR2 SFDVKD. With 4 bases removed from V and 8 bases from J, the gap between germline ends came to 10 bases. The CDR3 covers 13 residues. CDR3 in DNA: TGTGCCACCAGTGACCCTCGACGGGGGGAGCTGTTTTTT. It translates to CATSDPRRGELFF.

V is TRBV12-3 or TRBV12-4 and J is TRBJ2-7, with D unclear. The CDR3 consists of 15 residues. V dropped 5 bases and J dropped 0 bases, with 14 bases sitting between them. CDR3 amino acids: CASSEVPGISYEQYF. The CDR3 DNA is TGTGCCAGCAGTGAGGTTCCAGGTATCTCCTACGAGCAGTACTTC.

The sample holds a few counts of this clonotype. This rearrangement joins TRBV6-5 to TRBJ2-7; D call uncertain. The V gene's germline CDR1 is MNHEY and CDR2 SVGAGI. The germline V and J ends were trimmed by 7 bases and 6 bases, with 16 bases remaining between them. The CDR3 totals 13 residues. The CDR3 sequence is CASTRRQSSEQYF. The CDR3 coding sequence is TGTGCCAGCACCCGGCGCCAAAGTAGCGAGCAGTACTTC.

This clonotype has just a few counts. V usage is TRBV4-1 and J usage is TRBJ2-6; D might be TRBD2 (6 bases). The CDR3 is 16 residues long. Deletions cut 6 bases from V and 2 bases from J, with 14 bases between. Germline values: CDR1 MGHRA, CDR2 YSYEKL. The CDR3 protein is CASRGIAGTGANVLTF. The CDR3 nucleotides are TGCGCCAGCAGGGGCATTGCGGGGACTGGGGCCAACGTCCTGACTTTC.

The rearrangement links TRBV11-2 to TRBJ2-3; D is perhaps TRBD2 (5 bases). Germline V gene sequence: CDR1 SGHAT, CDR2 FQNNGV. With 1 base removed from V and 8 bases from J, the gap between germline ends came to 13 bases. There are 14 residues in the CDR3. CDR3 coding DNA: TGTGCCAGCAGCTTAGGTCTAGCTGGAAGTACGCAGTATTTT. This codes for CASSLGLAGSTQYF.

This clonotype was counted many times. This chain uses TRBV29-1 with TRBJ2-7; D might be TRBD1 (5 bases). Germline V CDR1 and CDR2: SQVTM, ANQGSEA. Trimming stripped 3 bases from V and 6 bases from J, with 15 bases between. This CDR3 region has 13 residues. In nucleotides, the CDR3 is TGCAGCGTTGAGGGGCAGGGAAGGGGCGAGCAGTACTTC. Translated, it gives CSVEGQGRGEQYF.

This clonotype has a handful of counts. The genes are TRBV9 and TRBJ1-1; maybe TRBD1 (5 bases). Trimming shortened V by 4 bases and J by 1 base, and 11 bases separated the two germline ends. The length of the CDR3 is 14 residues. Germline values: CDR1 SGDLS, CDR2 YYNGEE. CDR3 amino acids: CASSQGPKNTEAFF. The CDR3 DNA is TGTGCCAGCAGCCAGGGACCTAAGAACACTGAAGCTTTCTTT. Drawing the rest from reference TRBV9 and TRBJ1-1, the complete variable domain is DSGVTQTPKHLITATGQRVTLRCSPRSGDLSVYWYQQSLDQGLQFLIQYYNGEERAKGNILERFSAQQFPDLHSELNLSSLELGDSALYFCASSQGPKNTEAFFGQGTRLTVV.

The chain couples TRBV10-3 to TRBJ1-1; tentative D call: TRBD1 (5 bases). V was trimmed by 0 bases and J by 7 bases, leaving 9 bases between them. The CDR3 has 13 amino acids. Germline V gene sequence: CDR1 ENHRY, CDR2 SYGVKD. The CDR3, as DNA: TGTGCCATCAGTGAGTCTAGACAGTTTGAAGCTTTCTTT. Protein sequence: CAISESRQFEAFF.

This clonotype was seen repeatedly, ten times or more. The chain recombines TRBV12-3 or TRBV12-4 with TRBJ2-6; no firm D call. The CDR3 runs 13 residues. Trimming removed 9 bases at V and 0 bases at J, with 6 bases between. CDR3 amino acids: CASHYSGANVLTF. The CDR3 DNA reads as TGTGCCAGTCATTACTCTGGGGCCAACGTCCTGACTTTC.

The rearrangement links TRBV5-5 to TRBJ2-5; perhaps TRBD2 as D (6 bases). The V and J ends lost 4 bases and 4 bases respectively, with 20 bases between them. The CDR3 is made up of 16 amino acids. The germline V gene encodes CDR1 SGHKS and CDR2 YYEKEE (reference sequence). The DNA of the CDR3 is TGTGCCAGCAGCCCTATGGCGGGGACGGCCGGAGAGACCCAGTACTTC. Translated: CASSPMAGTAGETQYF.

This chain links TRBV20-1 with TRBJ2-2; 8 nucleotides align to TRBD1. CDR3 size: 14 residues. V shed 6 bases, J shed 4 bases, and the junction held 7 bases outside the gene matches. Germline CDR1 and CDR2: DFQATT and SNEGSKA (reference sequence). DNA for the CDR3: TGCAGTGCACCTCGACAGGGGAGCACCGGGGAGCTGTTTTTT. This encodes CSAPRQGSTGELFF.

The V and J genes are TRBV5-1 and TRBJ2-7; D is unclear. With 5 bases removed from V and 1 base from J, the gap between germline ends came to 7 bases. This CDR3 is 12 amino acids long. Germline loops: CDR1 SGHRS, CDR2 YFSETQ. The CDR3 reads CASRRESYEQYF. The CDR3 nucleotides read TGCGCCAGCAGAAGGGAATCCTACGAGCAGTACTTC.

This rearrangement joins TRBV15 to TRBJ2-7; 8 bases match TRBD2. The CDR3 loop spans 14 amino acids. V shed 5 bases and J 2 bases; nucleotides not matched to a gene: 5. Germline CDR1 and CDR2: LNHNV and YYDKDF (reference sequence). The CDR3 nucleotides are TGTGCCACCAGCGCGGAGCGGGGGACCTACGAGCAGTACTTC. Protein sequence: CATSAERGTYEQYF.

This clonotype turned up a few times. The V and J genes are TRBV12-3 or TRBV12-4 and TRBJ1-2, with 8 bases identical to TRBD1. The CDR3 contains 13 residues. Trimming removed 6 bases from V and 8 bases from J; junction bases left unmatched: 8. The CDR3 reads CASSLTGVLGYTF. CDR3 nucleotides: TGTGCCAGCAGCCTGACAGGGGTCTTAGGCTACACCTTC.

This clonotype was picked up many times. V and J are TRBV5-1 and TRBJ2-7; 8 bases align to TRBD1. The germline gives CDR1 SGHRS, CDR2 YFSETQ. V lost 4 bases, J lost 5 bases, and 11 bases stayed unmatched. The CDR3 spans 15 residues. The CDR3 DNA sequence: TGCGCCAGCAGCGCCCGGACAGGGTATAAAGACGAGCAGTACTTC. This translates into CASSARTGYKDEQYF.

This clonotype was counted only a few times. This chain uses TRBV15 with TRBJ1-2; D is unclear. Germline V gene lookup returns CDR1 LNHNV and CDR2 YYDKDF (reference sequence). The ends were cut back, 3 bases at V and 6 bases at J, with 17 bases in the middle. The length of the CDR3 is 15 residues. The CDR3 region is CATSSKVRSADGYTF. DNA for the CDR3: TGTGCCACCAGCAGTAAAGTCCGATCCGCCGATGGCTACACCTTC.

This clonotype showed up just a few times. The chain combines TRBV5-1 with TRBJ1-4; TRBD1 agrees at 8 bases. Unmatched junction bases numbered 7, after V lost 2 bases and J lost 4 bases. Germline V gene sequence: CDR1 SGHRS, CDR2 YFSETQ. The CDR3 has 16 residues. The CDR3 region is CASSFGTGMNNEKLFF. DNA for the CDR3: TGCGCCAGCAGCTTCGGGACAGGAATGAATAATGAAAAACTGTTTTTT. Combining the CDR3 with reference TRBV5-1 and TRBJ1-4 gives the whole variable domain KAGVTQTPRYLIKTRGQQVTLSCSPISGHRSVSWYQQTPGQGLQFLFEYFSETQRNKGNFPGRFSGRQFSNSRSEMNVSTLELGDSALYLCASSFGTGMNNEKLFFGSGTQLSVL.

The rearrangement links TRBV5-1 to TRBJ2-5; D is perhaps TRBD1 (6 bases). The V end was cut by 4 bases, the J end by 7 bases, with 14 bases between. Germline V gene lookup returns CDR1 SGHRS and CDR2 YFSETQ. This CDR3 spans 13 amino acids. CDR3 loop: CASSAGGSATQYF. The CDR3, as DNA: TGCGCCAGCAGCGCTGGGGGCAGCGCGACCCAGTACTTC.

In its sample, this clonotype was seen a few times. The chain joins TRBV10-3 to TRBJ2-7; D might be TRBD2 (6 bases). The CDR3 is 13 residues long. From germline, CDR1 is ENHRY and CDR2 SYGVKD. Trimming stripped 8 bases from V and 0 bases from J, with 11 bases between. The CDR3 reads CAIGGTDSYEQYF. In nucleotides, the CDR3 is TGTGCCATCGGCGGGACGGACTCCTACGAGCAGTACTTC.

This clonotype was recorded a few times. This chain joins TRBV12-3 or TRBV12-4 and TRBJ1-1, with unresolved D. This CDR3 has 14 amino acids. V was pared by 8 bases and J by 1 base, with 14 bases between. As DNA, the CDR3 is TGTGCCAGCCAACCGACCGGAAAGAACACTGAAGCTTTCTTT. Its translation is CASQPTGKNTEAFF.